This TCR beta chain was profiled in a study of patients and donors after allogeneic stem cell transplantation. Germline-derived CDR1 and CDR2 are MDHEN and SYDVKM. The CDR3 runs to 16 residues. Germline trimming cut 5 bases from V and 0 bases from J; bases unmatched to any gene: 4. Each CDR3 protein is one row after TCRdb ran MiXCR on the RT-PCR reads. The data contain some 960,000 distinct CDR3 sequences, approximately 19% of them singletons. Source material: blood, either unsorted or a sorted T cell fraction (not recorded which). The sequence was obtained from a human donor who was either an allogeneic HSCT recipient or a stem cell or donor lymphocyte infusion donor (not recorded which). It is not recorded whose cells these are; they may come from a transplant donor. V is TRBV28 and J is TRBJ2-1; 10 nucleotides align to TRBD2. The chain's CDR3 is CASSASGGYSYNEQFF. CDR3 DNA sequence: TGTGCCAGCAGTGCTAGCGGGGGATACTCCTACAATGAGCAGTTCTTC.